What follows is one T cell receptor (beta chain) and its context. The antigen is undetermined. This sample is part of a study of CD8 T cells in ankylosing spondylitis. Study-wide points: Reportedly, significant enrichment of disease-linked clones occurred in matched ankylosing spondylitis synovial fluid. What appeared characteristic of ankylosing spondylitis blood was a TCR beta motif of under 10 highly homologous variants.

Quantitative barcoded 5'-RACE was used to prepare TCR beta libraries. TCRdb called the 5' RACE reads again in MiXCR, with one record for every CDR3 protein. The data show about 160,000 distinct CDR3 sequences, with around 18% seen just once and over 7.5% held by the top ten. This CDR3 has 15 residues. Germline trimming cut 1 base from V and 2 bases from J; bases unmatched to any gene: 8. Germline V gene sequence: CDR1 SQVTM, CDR2 ANQGSEA. What was sequenced was blood, either unsorted or a sorted T cell fraction (not recorded which). This TCR derives from a male donor with ankylosing spondylitis or in good health (not recorded which). The genes are TRBV29-1 and TRBJ2-7, with 7 bases aligning to TRBD2. CDR3 residues: CSVEAGASGAYEQYF. CDR3 DNA sequence: TGCAGCGTTGAAGCGGGAGCTAGCGGAGCCTACGAGCAGTACTTC.